Listed below are T cell receptor beta chains from one sample, sequenced in a study of blood T cell repertoires in COVID-19. Only in-frame clones appear in the TCRdb table, and some are missing; sequencing was by immunoSEQ multiplex PCR. The sample gives 180,000 or so clones, approximately 91% of which show up once; about 1.6% is in the top ten. Sequenced sample: peripheral blood. These receptors were collected from a man between 18 and 35 years old with active or convalescent COVID-19. The conserved cysteine and the conserved F or W are not part of the CDR3 here.

TRBV11-2 | ASSLNGGAADTQY
TRBV29-1 | SVVPSQGSDTQY
TRBV30 | AWSGSRRAEKLF
TRBV9 | ASSVGATEYGYT
TRBV7-2 | ASSLAYNQPQH
TRBV27 | ASSLSRGMNTEAF
TRBV6-1 | ASSEAGAYNEQF
TRBV5-4 | ASSRTSEGTQY
TRBV6-4 | ASSERQGNTEAF
TRBV18 | ASSPRQGENTGELF
TRBV5-1 | ASSRTDRSYEQY
TRBV19 | ASSSPGGPTNEKLF
TRBV30 | AWRASSAVDGYT
TRBV9 | ASSAHTGFYGYT
TRBV9 | ASSSGLAGAGETQY
TRBV19 | ASSDRGQETQY
TRBV7-9 | ASSLAGDRGLEQY
TRBV9 | ASSVFPGGVYTEAF
TRBV3-1/TRBV3-2 | ASSQGPGLAGYEQF
TRBV7-9 | ASSLGTGANYGYT
TRBV2 | ASSPTGTRGETQY
TRBV5-4 | ASSLDRGADWSTEAF
TRBV4-3 | ASSQDPAGQKDTQY
TRBV5-1 | ASSLLTGVTNTEAF
TRBV3-1/TRBV3-2 | ASSQTSGDYNEQF
TRBV10-2 | ASSGFRGTDTQY
TRBV6-1 | ASSERDTEQY
TRBV11-3 | ASSLTVSNQPQH
TRBV29-1 | SVDQAVRGQHGYT